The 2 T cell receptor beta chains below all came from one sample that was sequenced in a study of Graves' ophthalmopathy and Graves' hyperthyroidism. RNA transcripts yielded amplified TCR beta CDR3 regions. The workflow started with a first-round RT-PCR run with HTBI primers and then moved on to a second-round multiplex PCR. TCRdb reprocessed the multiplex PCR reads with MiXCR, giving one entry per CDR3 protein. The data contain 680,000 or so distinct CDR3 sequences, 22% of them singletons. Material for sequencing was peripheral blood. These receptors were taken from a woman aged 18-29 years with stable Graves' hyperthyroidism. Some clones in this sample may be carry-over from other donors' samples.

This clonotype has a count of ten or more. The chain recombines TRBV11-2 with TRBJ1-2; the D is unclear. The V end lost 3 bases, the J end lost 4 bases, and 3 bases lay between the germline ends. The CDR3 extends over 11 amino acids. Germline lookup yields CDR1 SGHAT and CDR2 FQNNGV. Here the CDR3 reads CASSFAYGYTF. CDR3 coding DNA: TGTGCCAGCAGCTTCGCCTATGGCTACACCTTC.

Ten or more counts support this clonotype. Here the CDR3 reads CASIRTGWDTEAFF. CDR3 in DNA: TGTGCCAGCATCCGCACAGGTTGGGACACTGAAGCTTTCTTT. This chain joins TRBV2 and TRBJ1-1; weak D call: TRBD1 (5 bases). With 7 bases removed from V and 3 bases from J, the gap between germline ends came to 15 bases. From germline, CDR1 is SNHLY and CDR2 FYNNEI. CDR3 length: 14 residues.